The clone carrying this T cell receptor beta chain was found many times. Its antigen is not known. This specimen belongs to a study of breast tumors, draining lymph nodes, adjacent tissues. Study-wide points: Data fit most tumor T cells coming from lymph node, expanding in tumor. Luminal-like breast cancer showed significantly greater tumor-nontumor repertoire similarity than basal-like breast cancer did. Compared with lymph nodes, tumors were less diverse; compared with nontumor tissue, more.

Trimming removed 4 bases at V and 5 bases at J, with 11 bases between. CDR1 is SEHNR, CDR2 FQNEAQ, per germline (reference sequence). This CDR3 region has 13 residues. MiXCR, applied by TCRdb to the multiplex PCR reads, yields one record per CDR3 protein. The sample holds about 120,000 distinct CDR3 sequences, approximately 20% seen once. The lymph nodes were axillary draining lymph nodes from breast cancer patients. The receptor was isolated from a female donor with breast cancer. Some clones in this sample may be carry-over from other donors' samples. The sample was axillary lymph node tissue. The chain combines TRBV7-9 with TRBJ2-5, with D possibly matching TRBD1 (6 bases). The CDR3 nucleotides read TGTGCCAGCAGCTCGGACAGCCTGGAGACCCAGTACTTC. Its translation: CASSSDSLETQYF.